Following are 30 T cell receptor beta chains from one sample sequenced in a study of Ad26.COV2.S vaccination and SARS-CoV-2 variants. Sequencing was performed with immunoSEQ multiplex PCR; in TCRdb, only in-frame clones are kept and a portion is missing. The sample lists hundreds of thousands of clones, roughly 90% seen once, with around 1.4% in the top ten. Treatment here: 15 to 20 received Ad26.COV2.S at low or high dose, single or two shots; 5 received placebo; per-sample allocation not given. All samples were drawn on day 63, counting from the first vaccine or placebo injection. The sequencing here drew on peripheral blood, taken in a trial of Ad26.COV2.S vaccine versus placebo. All receptors come from a person aged 18 to 65 who received the Ad26.COV2.S COVID-19 vaccine or a placebo.

The V call is TRBV23-1, the J call TRBJ2-7, with TRBD1 identical over 7 bases. TRBV23-1 is an open reading frame whose function is uncertain. With V trimmed by 8 bases and J by 0 bases, 7 bases remained unmatched. The CDR3 runs 14 residues. The CDR3 DNA is TGCGCCAGCCGGGACAGTGACAGCTCCTACGAGCAGTACTTC. It encodes CASRDSDSSYEQYF.

The chain couples TRBV13 to TRBJ2-2; 8 bases map to TRBD2. Germline V CDR1 and CDR2: PRHDT, FYEKMQ (reference sequence). The CDR3 has 13 amino acids. Trimming removed 5 bases from V and 9 bases from J; junction bases left unmatched: 5. CDR3 nucleotide sequence: TGTGCCAGCAGCCCGTCGGGGGGGCGGGAGCTGTTTTTT. Amino acids: CASSPSGGRELFF.

This clone was seen a handful of times. V is TRBV5-4 and J is TRBJ2-7; D is unclear. The CDR3 loop spans 14 amino acids. CDR1 and CDR2 from the germline V gene are SGHNT and YYREEE (reference sequence). V lost 4 bases and J 7 bases, leaving 18 bases between the germline ends. The CDR3 nucleotides read TGTGCCAGCAGCGGAACCCGGGTCGGGCAGGAGCAGTACTTC. This translates into CASSGTRVGQEQYF.

CDR3 coding DNA: TGTGCCAGCAGCACCCGACAGGGGATAGCAGATACGCAGTATTTT. Its translation is CASSTRQGIADTQYF. The chain carries TRBV7-9 and TRBJ2-3, with 8 bases matching TRBD1. CDR3 size: 15 residues. Germline-derived CDR1 and CDR2 are SEHNR and FQNEAQ (reference sequence). With V trimmed by 5 bases and J by 4 bases, 8 bases remained unmatched. Based on the CDR3 plus reference TRBV7-9 and TRBJ2-3, the full variable domain is DTGVSQNPRHKITKRGQNVTFRCDPISEHNRLYWYRQTLGQGPEFLTYFQNEAQLEKSRLLSDRFSAERPKGSFSTLEIQRTEQGDSAMYLCASSTRQGIADTQYFGPGTRLTVL.

The rearrangement links TRBV24-1 to TRBJ2-3, with D perhaps TRBD2 (6 bases). CDR3 length: 16 amino acids. Trimming left V 2 bases short and J 2 bases short, with 13 bases between. The germline gives CDR1 KGHDR, CDR2 SFDVKD. CDR3 loop: CATSDSASETTDTQYF. DNA for the CDR3: TGTGCCACCAGTGATTCCGCTAGCGAGACCACAGATACGCAGTATTTT.

This clone was observed a single time. V is TRBV20-1 and J is TRBJ2-5; 11 bases fit TRBD2. Germline values: CDR1 DFQATT, CDR2 SNEGSKA (reference sequence). CDR3 length: 16 amino acids. With 3 bases clipped from V and 1 base from J, the junction kept 7 bases outside the gene matches. The chain's CDR3 is CSASPTSGSFQETQYF. The CDR3, as DNA: TGCAGTGCTAGTCCCACTAGCGGGAGTTTCCAAGAGACCCAGTACTTC.

The chain is built from TRBV5-6 and TRBJ1-6, with 8 bases identical to TRBD1. CDR3 length equals 16 residues. Trimming cost V 3 bases and J 0 bases; bases outside gene matches: 2. Germline CDR1 is SGHDT and CDR2 is YYEEEE. The CDR3 DNA reads as TGTGCCAGCAGCTCCGGACAGGGCTCCTATAATTCACCCCTCCACTTT. Protein product: CASSSGQGSYNSPLHF.

The chain is built from TRBV19 and TRBJ2-1; either TRBD1 or TRBD2 may supply D (5 bases each). Germline V gene data show CDR1 as LNHDA and CDR2 as SQIVND (reference sequence). Trimming pared 5 bases from V and 10 bases from J, leaving 21 bases between. This CDR3 comprises 15 residues. CDR3 residues: CASSVQGTGLREQFF. The CDR3 nucleotides read TGTGCCAGTAGTGTCCAGGGCACGGGGCTTAGGGAGCAGTTCTTC.

The chain couples TRBV19 to TRBJ2-5; TRBD1 agrees at 7 bases. The CDR3 loop spans 16 amino acids. J lost 2 bases, V lost 3 bases, and 9 bases had no gene match. Germline CDR1 LNHDA, CDR2 SQIVND (reference sequence). In DNA form, the CDR3 reads TGTGCCAGTAGTATCCAATATGGGGGACAGCAAGAGACCCAGTACTTC. This gives the protein CASSIQYGGQQETQYF.

The chain employs TRBV4-3 and TRBJ1-4, with 8 positions matching TRBD1. Germline V lookup: CDR1 LGHNA, CDR2 YSLEER. J was trimmed by 3 bases and V by 1 base; bases with no gene match: 7. The CDR3 runs 17 residues. CDR3 DNA sequence: TGCGCCAGCAGCCAAGTGGCAGGGGGCATCCCTAATGAAAAACTGTTTTTT. It is translated as CASSQVAGGIPNEKLFF.

CDR3 DNA: TGTGCCAGCAGTTACTCCTACGGAGCCACCAACTATGGCTACACCTTC. It translates to CASSYSYGATNYGYTF. The chain employs TRBV6-5 and TRBJ1-2; D is ambiguous. CDR1 is MNHEY, CDR2 SVGAGI, per germline. CDR3 length equals 16 residues. V lost 0 bases and J 2 bases, leaving 13 bases between the germline ends.

This clone has only one observation. Other DNA sequences of this sample code for an identical CDR3. V gene TRBV18 combines with J gene TRBJ2-7, with 7 bases matching TRBD1. Germline-derived CDR1 and CDR2 are KGHSH and LQKENI. Losses at the gene ends were 6 bases for V and 4 bases for J; bases not matched to a gene: 9. This CDR3 has 14 residues. The DNA for the CDR3 is TGTGCCAGCTCTCCCGGGACAGAGACTTACGAGCAGTACTTC. This translates into CASSPGTETYEQYF. Full variable domain (missing parts from reference TRBV18 and TRBJ2-7): NAGVMQNPRHLVRRRGQEARLRCSPMKGHSHVYWYRQLPEEGLKFMVYLQKENIIDESGMPKERFSAEFPKEGPSILRIQQVVRGDSAAYFCASSPGTETYEQYFGPGTRLTVT.

The CDR3 is CAISESGLYNEQFF. In nucleotides, the CDR3 is TGTGCCATCAGTGAGTCTGGACTGTACAATGAGCAGTTCTTC. The chain joins TRBV10-3 to TRBJ2-1, with D maybe TRBD2 (5 bases). The CDR3 runs 14 residues. Germline V gene sequence: CDR1 ENHRY, CDR2 SYGVKD. Trimming removed 0 bases from V and 4 bases from J, with 7 bases in between.

V is TRBV29-1 and J is TRBJ1-4, with D perhaps matching TRBD1 (5 bases). V gave up 3 bases and J gave up 8 bases, with 13 bases separating them. Per the germline V gene, CDR1 is SQVTM and CDR2 is ANQGSEA. This CDR3 has 13 amino acids. The CDR3 coding sequence is TGCAGCGTTGAGACGGGGCTGGGGGAAAAACTGTTTTTT. This sequence encodes CSVETGLGEKLFF.

The J gene is TRBJ1-2, the V gene TRBV3-1 (or the pseudogene TRBV3-2); the D is unclear. Germline lookup yields CDR1 LGHDT and CDR2 YNNKEL (reference sequence). This CDR3 is 15 amino acids long. V was cut by 1 base and J by 6 bases, with 15 bases left in between. Here the CDR3 DNA reads TGTGCCAGCAGCCAAGTCAACGAACCTTCGCATGGCTACACCTTC. Protein: CASSQVNEPSHGYTF.

The chain recombines TRBV27 with TRBJ1-5, with D perhaps TRBD1 (6 bases). The CDR3 runs to 15 residues. Trimming took off 4 bases at V and 0 bases at J, with 10 bases between the two ends. CDR1 is MNHEY, CDR2 SMNVEV, per germline (reference sequence). The CDR3 DNA reads TGTGCCAGCAGTTCTGGACAGTATAGCAATCAGCCCCAGCATTTT. Protein: CASSSGQYSNQPQHF.

The rearrangement links TRBV7-3 to TRBJ2-2; 10 nucleotides match TRBD1. V shed 5 bases and J 4 bases; nucleotides not matched to a gene: 4. Germline values: CDR1 SGHTA, CDR2 FQGTGA. The CDR3 spans 15 residues. In DNA form, the CDR3 reads TGTGCCAGCAGCCCGCGGACAGGGGGCACCGGGGAGCTGTTTTTT. This translates into CASSPRTGGTGELFF.

Here the CDR3 DNA reads TGTGCCATCAGTTCCTCGACCCAAGGCTATGGCTACACCTTC. Its translation is CAISSSTQGYGYTF. This chain joins TRBV10-3 and TRBJ1-2; D not certain. The ends were cut back, 5 bases at V and 4 bases at J, with 14 bases in the middle. Germline CDR1 and CDR2: ENHRY and SYGVKD. The CDR3 runs to 14 residues.

The chain joins TRBV21-1 to TRBJ1-1. TRBV21-1 is shown as a pseudogene. This CDR3 spans 15 amino acids. The CDR3 DNA follows: TGTGCCAGCAAGGGGGGGAAGGGCACAGCGAAGAAAGCTTTCTTT. It yields the protein CASKGGKGTAKKAFF.

Note on this clone: The sample has other DNA sequences that encode this CDR3 too. V gene TRBV5-4 combines with J gene TRBJ2-2; 8 bases line up with TRBD1. The CDR3 loop spans 15 amino acids. The V gene's germline CDR1 is SGHNT and CDR2 YYREEE (reference sequence). J lost 3 bases, V lost 0 bases, and 1 base had no gene match. CDR3 bases: TGTGCCAGCAGCTTGGTACAGGGGGACACCGGGGAGCTGTTTTTT. It encodes CASSLVQGDTGELFF.

This clone was observed a single time. The genes are TRBV7-2 and TRBJ2-2; weak D call: TRBD2 (6 bases). The CDR3 sequence is 15 residues long. CDR1 is SGHTA and CDR2 is FQGNSA in the germline V gene. Trimming stripped 5 bases from V and 8 bases from J, with 18 bases between. The CDR3 is CASSPRDSSFGELFF. The CDR3 coding sequence is TGTGCCAGCAGCCCCCGGGACTCCTCTTTTGGGGAGCTGTTTTTT.

Written as DNA, the CDR3 is TGTGCCAGCAGTCTAGATACGCAGTATTTT. This encodes CASSLDTQYF. The chain joins TRBV2 to TRBJ2-3; D is unresolved. V was shortened by 5 bases and J by 5 bases, with 2 bases between the two germline ends. The germline gives CDR1 SNHLY, CDR2 FYNNEI. CDR3 size: 10 residues.

Comment on this clone: Other DNA sequences in this sample translate to the same CDR3. The chain couples TRBV7-2 to TRBJ2-1, with D perhaps matching TRBD1 (6 bases). The V and J ends lost 5 bases and 4 bases respectively, with 12 bases between them. This CDR3 has 14 amino acids. Per germline, CDR1 SGHTA and CDR2 FQGNSA. This chain's CDR3 is CASSLDSSYNEQFF. In DNA form, the CDR3 reads TGTGCCAGCAGCCTGGACAGCTCGTACAATGAGCAGTTCTTC.

This clone was counted ten times or more. Its ends do not fully match the called genes, so a read error is possible. The chain is built from TRBV5-5 and TRBJ1-4; 7 bases fit TRBD1. Germline CDR1 is SGHKS and CDR2 is YYEKEE (reference sequence). The CDR3 is made up of 14 amino acids. The CDR3 nucleotides read TGTGCCAGCAGGTTGGGACAGCTGCTTGGAAAACTGTTTTTT. It yields the protein CASRLGQLLGKLFF.

J is TRBJ2-1 and V is TRBV30; 9 bases map to TRBD2. V dropped 5 bases and J dropped 8; count of bases not matched to a gene: 10. The CDR3 consists of 14 residues. CDR1 and CDR2 (germline): GTSNPN, SVGIG (reference sequence). The CDR3 region is CAWGSLAGFDEQFF. DNA for the CDR3: TGTGCCTGGGGGTCGCTAGCGGGATTCGATGAGCAGTTCTTC.

As concerns this clone: A much larger clone sits a single nucleotide away, making a read error possible. V gene TRBV7-8 combines with J gene TRBJ2-2; D is undetermined. Trimming removed 3 bases at V and 6 bases at J, with 2 bases between. CDR3 length: 11 amino acids. The germline V gene encodes CDR1 SGHVS and CDR2 FQNEAQ. CDR3 protein: CASSFAGELFF. DNA of the CDR3: TGTGCCAGCAGCTTCGCCGGGGAGCTGTTTTTT.

The J gene is TRBJ2-3, the V gene TRBV7-2; 7 bases map to TRBD1. V shed 4 bases, J shed 4 bases, and the junction held 5 bases outside the gene matches. Germline V CDR1 and CDR2: SGHTA, FQGNSA. The CDR3 loop spans 14 amino acids. The DNA for the CDR3 is TGTGCCAGCAGCTACGACAGGGTTGCAGATACGCAGTATTTT. Translated: CASSYDRVADTQYF.

The rearrangement joins TRBV9 to TRBJ1-3, with a weak D call TRBD1 (5 bases). V shed 4 bases and J shed 8 bases, with 7 bases lying between them. Germline values: CDR1 SGDLS, CDR2 YYNGEE. CDR3 length equals 11 residues. This CDR3 is CASSRGDTIYF. CDR3 DNA sequence: TGTGCCAGCAGCCGGGGGGACACCATATATTTT.

This chain uses TRBV5-1 with TRBJ2-5; TRBD1 matches at 9 bases. With 0 bases clipped from V and 10 bases from J, the junction kept 4 bases outside the gene matches. The CDR3 sequence is 13 residues long. CDR1 and CDR2 from the germline V gene are SGHRS and YFSETQ. The CDR3 DNA sequence: TGCGCCAGCAGCTTGGGGACAGGGGAGGGCCAGTACTTC. This translates into CASSLGTGEGQYF.

The chain recombines TRBV18 with TRBJ1-1; TRBD1 matches at 7 bases. The J segment lost 7 bases and the V segment lost 0 bases, leaving 2 bases of the junction unmatched. CDR1 KGHSH and CDR2 LQKENI come from the germline V gene. CDR3 size: 13 residues. The CDR3 loop reads CASSPPGTDEAFF. In DNA form, the CDR3 reads TGTGCCAGCTCACCACCGGGGACAGATGAAGCTTTCTTT. Drawing the rest from reference TRBV18 and TRBJ1-1, the complete variable domain is NAGVMQNPRHLVRRRGQEARLRCSPMKGHSHVYWYRQLPEEGLKFMVYLQKENIIDESGMPKERFSAEFPKEGPSILRIQQVVRGDSAAYFCASSPPGTDEAFFGQGTRLTVV.